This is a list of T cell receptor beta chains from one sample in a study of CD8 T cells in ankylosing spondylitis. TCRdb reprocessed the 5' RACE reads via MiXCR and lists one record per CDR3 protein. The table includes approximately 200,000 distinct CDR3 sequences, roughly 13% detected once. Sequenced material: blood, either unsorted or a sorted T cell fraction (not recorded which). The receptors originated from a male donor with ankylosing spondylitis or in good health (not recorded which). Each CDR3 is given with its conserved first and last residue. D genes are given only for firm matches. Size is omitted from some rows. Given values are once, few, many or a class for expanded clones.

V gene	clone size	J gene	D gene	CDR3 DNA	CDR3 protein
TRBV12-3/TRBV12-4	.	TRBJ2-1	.	TGTGCCAGCAGTCTGTCTGCGACACTCAGCGGTGAGCAGTTCTTC	CASSLSATLSGEQFF
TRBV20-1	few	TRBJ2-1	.	TGCAGTGCTAACCAGGACTTCTCCTACAATGAGCAGTTCTTC	CSANQDFSYNEQFF
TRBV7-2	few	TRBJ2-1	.	TGTGCCAGCAGCCTCACAACGGGCCCCAACAATGAGCAGTTCTTC	CASSLTTGPNNEQFF
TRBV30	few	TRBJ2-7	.	TGTGCCTGGAATCAAGCGCCGACCTACGAGCAGTACTTC	CAWNQAPTYEQYF
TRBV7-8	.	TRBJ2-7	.	TGTGCCAGCGCACGTCGGGGGCAGGGGGCCTACGAGCAGTACTTC	CASARRGQGAYEQYF
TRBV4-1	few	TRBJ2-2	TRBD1	TGCGCCAGCAGCCCCACCGGGACAGGAGACACCGGGGAGCTGTTTTTT	CASSPTGTGDTGELFF
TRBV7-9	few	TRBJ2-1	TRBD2	TGTGCCAGCAGCTTAATTCCAGCGGGAGCTTACAATGAGCAGTTCTTC	CASSLIPAGAYNEQFF
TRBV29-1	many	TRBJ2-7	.	TGCAGCGTTGAGGAGGACCGGTACGAGCAGTACTTC	CSVEEDRYEQYF
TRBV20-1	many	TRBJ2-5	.	TGCAGTGCTAGAGACGGGACCGCCCAAGAGACCCAGTACTTC	CSARDGTAQETQYF
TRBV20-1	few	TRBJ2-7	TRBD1	TGCAGTGCTATTCGACGGGACAGGTCCTACGAGCAGTACTTC	CSAIRRDRSYEQYF
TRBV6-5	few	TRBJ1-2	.	TGTGCCAGCAGTTCTGGGGGGTATGGCTACACCTTC	CASSSGGYGYTF
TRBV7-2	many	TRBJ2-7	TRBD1	TGTGCCAGCAGTCCCCGCCGACAGGGCCGCTACGAGCAGTACTTC	CASSPRRQGRYEQYF
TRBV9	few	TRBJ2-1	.	TGTGCCAGCAGCGTCGGGACTTCAGCAGGCAATGAGCAGTTCTTC	CASSVGTSAGNEQFF
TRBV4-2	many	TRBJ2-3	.	TGTGCCAGCAGCCAAGACTTAGACACTAGCACAGATACGCAGTATTTT	CASSQDLDTSTDTQYF
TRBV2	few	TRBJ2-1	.	TGTGCCAGCAGTGACCCAGACAGAGCGTCGGCCGACCGGACTGGTAATGAGCAGTTCTTC	CASSDPDRASADRTGNEQFF
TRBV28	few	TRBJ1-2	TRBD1	TGTGCCAGCCAGGCTCGGACAGGGGCGACCAACTATGGCTACACCTTC	CASQARTGATNYGYTF
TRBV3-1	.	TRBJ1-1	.	TGTGCCAGCAGCGCACCCGGGAACACTGAAGCTTTCTTT	CASSAPGNTEAFF
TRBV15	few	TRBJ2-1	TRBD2	TGTGCCACCAGCAGAGAAGCGGGGGGCCCCTACAATGAGCAGTTCTTC	CATSREAGGPYNEQFF
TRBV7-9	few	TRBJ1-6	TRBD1	TGTGCCAGCAGCCTGACACAGGGGAGCTCCTATAATTCACCCCTCCACTTT	CASSLTQGSSYNSPLHF
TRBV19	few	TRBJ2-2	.	TGTGCCACCCGCCGAGGGAGGGGGACCGGGGAGCTGTTTTTT	CATRRGRGTGELFF
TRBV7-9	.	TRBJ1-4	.	TGTGCCAGCAGCGGAGGGCTGGAAGAAAAACTGTTTTTT	CASSGGLEEKLFF
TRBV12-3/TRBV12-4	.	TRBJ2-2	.	TGTGCCAGCAGTTTAATTTCAGGGGTGAACACCGGGGAGCTGTTTTTT	CASSLISGVNTGELFF
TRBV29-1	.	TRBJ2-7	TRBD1	TGCAGCGTTGCGCCCTTAGGGGGCGACGAGCAGTACTTC	CSVAPLGGDEQYF
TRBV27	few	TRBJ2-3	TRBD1	TGTGCCAGCAATTCGGACAGGGTCGGGACAGATACGCAGTATTTT	CASNSDRVGTDTQYF
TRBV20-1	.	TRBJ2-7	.	TGCAGTGCTAGAGGCAAGAGCTCCTACGAGCAGTACTTC	CSARGKSSYEQYF
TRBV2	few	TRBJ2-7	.	TGTGCCAGCAGTGAAAAGGGCGAGTACGAGCAGTACTTC	CASSEKGEYEQYF
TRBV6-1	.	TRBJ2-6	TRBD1	TGTGCCACCGACAGGGGCTCTGGGGCCAACGTCCTGACTTTC	CATDRGSGANVLTF
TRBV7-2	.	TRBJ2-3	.	TGTGCCAGCAGCTTACTAACCGCCCCTCAGAGAGATACGCAGTATTTT	CASSLLTAPQRDTQYF
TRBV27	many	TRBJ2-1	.	TGTGCCAGCAGTACTACATTAAATGAGCAGTTCTTC	CASSTTLNEQFF
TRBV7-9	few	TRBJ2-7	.	TGTGCCAGCAGCCCCTACATGGGAGACTACGAGCAGTACTTC	CASSPYMGDYEQYF
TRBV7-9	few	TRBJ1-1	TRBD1	TGTGCCAGCAGCTTTCTTCCGGGACAGGGGTACACTGAAGCTTTCTTT	CASSFLPGQGYTEAFF
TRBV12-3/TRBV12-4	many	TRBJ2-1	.	TGTGCCAGCTCCGCAGCGCCCCTCAATGAGCAGTTCTTC	CASSAAPLNEQFF
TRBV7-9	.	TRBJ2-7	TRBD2	TGTGCCAGCAGCTCGCCCCGGGACTACAGAACCTACGAGCAGTACTTC	CASSSPRDYRTYEQYF
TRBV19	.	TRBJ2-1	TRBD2	TGTGCCAGTAGTCCCGGGACTAGCGGTTGGGGAGAGCAGTTCTTC	CASSPGTSGWGEQFF
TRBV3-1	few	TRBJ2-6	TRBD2	TGTGCCAGCAGCCCCGATCTTGCTCCCGCTGCTAGCGGGGTCCTTTGGGCCAACGTCCTGACTTTC	CASSPDLAPAASGVLWANVLTF
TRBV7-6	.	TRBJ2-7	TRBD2	TGTGCCAGCAGCTTTAGCGGGGAATCCTACGAGCAGTACTTC	CASSFSGESYEQYF
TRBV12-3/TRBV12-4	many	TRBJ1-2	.	TGTGCCAGCAGTTTAGCGTCCCCGGCAGGGACGGGCTACACCTTC	CASSLASPAGTGYTF
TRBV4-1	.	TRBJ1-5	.	TGCGCCAGCAGCCGAGCGACATCCGGGGGTAATCAGCCCCAGCATTTT	CASSRATSGGNQPQHF
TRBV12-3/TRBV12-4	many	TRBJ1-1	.	TGTGCCAGCAGTTCTGGGGGAATGAACACTGAAGCTTTCTTT	CASSSGGMNTEAFF
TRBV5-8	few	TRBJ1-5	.	TGTGCCAGCAGCGGGGCTCTAATTTATCAGCCCCAGCATTTT	CASSGALIYQPQHF
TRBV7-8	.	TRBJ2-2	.	TGTGCCAGCAGCTTAATTGGCGGTAACACCGGGGAGCTGTCTTTT	CASSLIGGNTGELSF
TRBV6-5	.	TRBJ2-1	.	TGTGCCAGCAGTTACTCAAAGATAGCGGATATCTACAATGAGCAGTTCTTC	CASSYSKIADIYNEQFF
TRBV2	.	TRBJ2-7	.	TGTGCCAGCAAAATCCTCGAGCAGTACTTC	CASKILEQYF